This TCR beta chain was found in a study of tumor-infiltrating lymphocytes in localized non-small cell lung cancer. Study-level background: Resected tumor was paired with non-adjacent uninvolved lung from the same patient. Notes on the study in general: Each assay used a separate piece of the same tissue. Not all patients were TCR sequenced, owing to tissue quantity.

This CDR3 is built from 11 residues. CDR1 MNHNS and CDR2 SASEGT come from the germline V gene. V dropped 5 bases and J dropped 14 bases, with 10 bases sitting between them. Worth noting for this clone: Its antigen remains unknown.

Measured with immunoSEQ multiplex PCR; TCRdb has only the in-frame clones, and not every one. The sample holds around 7,000 clones, about three fifths seen once. Sequenced: uninvolved lung tissue not adjacent to the tumor. This TCR derives from a human donor with non-small cell lung cancer. The chain uses TRBV6-1 and TRBJ1-6; no reliable D call. CDR3 protein: CASSFGDALHF. The DNA for the CDR3 is TGTGCCAGCAGTTTCGGCGATGCCCTCCACTTT.